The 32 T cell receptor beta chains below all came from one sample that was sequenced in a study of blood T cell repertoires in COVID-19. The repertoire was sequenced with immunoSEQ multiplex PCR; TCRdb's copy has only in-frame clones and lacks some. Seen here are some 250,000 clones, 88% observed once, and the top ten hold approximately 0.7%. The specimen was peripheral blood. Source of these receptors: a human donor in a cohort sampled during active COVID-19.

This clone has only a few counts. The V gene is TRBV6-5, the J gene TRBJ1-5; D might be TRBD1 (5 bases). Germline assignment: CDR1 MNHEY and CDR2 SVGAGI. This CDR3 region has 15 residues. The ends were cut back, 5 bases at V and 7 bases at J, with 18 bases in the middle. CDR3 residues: CASSMDNGHRQPQHF. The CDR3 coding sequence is TGTGCCAGCAGTATGGACAACGGGCATCGGCAGCCCCAGCATTTT.

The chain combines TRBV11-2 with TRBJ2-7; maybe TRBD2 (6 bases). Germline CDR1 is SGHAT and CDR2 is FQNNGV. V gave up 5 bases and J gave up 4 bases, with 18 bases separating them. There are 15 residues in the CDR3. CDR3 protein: CASSHFGGARYEQYF. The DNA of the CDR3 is TGTGCCAGCAGCCACTTCGGCGGGGCTCGTTACGAGCAGTACTTC.

CDR3 bases: TGTGCCACCAGCAGAGCGCGGGAGTCGAAAGCTTTCTTT. Protein product: CATSRARESKAFF. The chain is built from TRBV15 and TRBJ1-1; D remains ambiguous. V lost 1 base, J lost 9 bases, and 12 bases lay in between. Germline-derived CDR1 and CDR2 are LNHNV and YYDKDF (reference sequence). The length of the CDR3 is 13 residues. The whole variable domain, remainder taken from reference TRBV15 and TRBJ1-1, is DAMVIQNPRYQVTQFGKPVTLSCSQTLNHNVMYWYQQKSSQAPKLLFHYYDKDFNNEADTPDNFQSRRPNTSFCFLDIRSPGLGDTAMYLCATSRARESKAFFGQGTRLTVV.

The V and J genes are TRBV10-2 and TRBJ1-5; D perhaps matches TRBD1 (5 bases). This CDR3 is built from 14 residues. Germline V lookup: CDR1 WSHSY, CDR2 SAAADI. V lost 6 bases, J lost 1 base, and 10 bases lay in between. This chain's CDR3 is CASRSRQSNQPQHF. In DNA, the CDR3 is TGCGCCAGCAGGAGCCGACAGAGCAATCAGCCCCAGCATTTT.

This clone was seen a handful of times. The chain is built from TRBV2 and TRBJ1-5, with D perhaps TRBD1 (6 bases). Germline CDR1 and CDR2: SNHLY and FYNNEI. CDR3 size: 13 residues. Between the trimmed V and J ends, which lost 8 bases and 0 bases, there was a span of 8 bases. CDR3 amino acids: CASDRLSNQPQHF. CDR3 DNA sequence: TGTGCCAGCGACAGGCTTAGCAATCAGCCCCAGCATTTT.

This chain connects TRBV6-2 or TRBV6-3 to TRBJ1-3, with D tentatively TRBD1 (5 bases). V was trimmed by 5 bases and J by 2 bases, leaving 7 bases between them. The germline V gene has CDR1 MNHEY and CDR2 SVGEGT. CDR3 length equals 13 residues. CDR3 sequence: CASSPDTGNTIYF. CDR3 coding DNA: TGTGCCAGCAGTCCGGACACTGGAAACACCATATATTTT.

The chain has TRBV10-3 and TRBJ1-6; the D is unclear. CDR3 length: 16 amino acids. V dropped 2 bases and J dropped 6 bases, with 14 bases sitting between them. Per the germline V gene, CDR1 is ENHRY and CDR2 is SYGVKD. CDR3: CAISEVGGVINSPLHF. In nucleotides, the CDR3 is TGTGCCATCAGTGAGGTTGGAGGAGTAATTAATTCACCCCTCCACTTT.

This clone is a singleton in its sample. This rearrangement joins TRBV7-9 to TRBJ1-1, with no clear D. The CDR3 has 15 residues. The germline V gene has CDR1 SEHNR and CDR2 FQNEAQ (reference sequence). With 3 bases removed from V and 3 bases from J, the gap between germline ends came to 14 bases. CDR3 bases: TGTGCCAGCAGCTTCGGGCGGGGTCAAGACACTGAAGCTTTCTTT. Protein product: CASSFGRGQDTEAFF.

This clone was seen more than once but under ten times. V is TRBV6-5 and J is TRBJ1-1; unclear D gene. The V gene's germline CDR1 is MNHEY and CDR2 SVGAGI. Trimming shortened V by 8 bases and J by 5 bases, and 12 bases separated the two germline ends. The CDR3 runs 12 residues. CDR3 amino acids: CASEKWATEAFF. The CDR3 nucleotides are TGTGCCAGCGAGAAGTGGGCAACTGAAGCTTTCTTT.

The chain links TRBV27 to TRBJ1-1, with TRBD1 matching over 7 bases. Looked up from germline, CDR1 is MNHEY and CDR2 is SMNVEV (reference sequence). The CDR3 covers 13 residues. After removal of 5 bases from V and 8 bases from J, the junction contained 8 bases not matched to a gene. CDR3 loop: CASSTRQGREAFF. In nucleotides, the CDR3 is TGTGCCAGCAGTACCCGACAGGGTCGGGAAGCTTTCTTT.

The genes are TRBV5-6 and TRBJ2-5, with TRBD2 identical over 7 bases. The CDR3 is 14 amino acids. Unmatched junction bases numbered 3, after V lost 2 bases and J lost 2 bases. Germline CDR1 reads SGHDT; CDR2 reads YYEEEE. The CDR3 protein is CASSLRTRQETQYF. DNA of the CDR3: TGTGCCAGCAGCTTAAGGACTAGACAAGAGACCCAGTACTTC.

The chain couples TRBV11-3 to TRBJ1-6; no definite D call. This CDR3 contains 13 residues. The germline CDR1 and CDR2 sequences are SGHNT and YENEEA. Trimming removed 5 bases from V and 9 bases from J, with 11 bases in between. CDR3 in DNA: TGTGCCAGCAGCCTACGACTGGGTTCACCCCTCCACTTT. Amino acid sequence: CASSLRLGSPLHF.

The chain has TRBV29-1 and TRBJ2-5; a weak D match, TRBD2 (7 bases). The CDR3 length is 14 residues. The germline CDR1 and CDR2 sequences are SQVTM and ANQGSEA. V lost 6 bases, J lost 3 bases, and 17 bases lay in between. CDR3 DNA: TGCAGCGTCATATGGGGGGGGGCCGAAGAGACCCAGTACTTC. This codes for CSVIWGGAEETQYF.

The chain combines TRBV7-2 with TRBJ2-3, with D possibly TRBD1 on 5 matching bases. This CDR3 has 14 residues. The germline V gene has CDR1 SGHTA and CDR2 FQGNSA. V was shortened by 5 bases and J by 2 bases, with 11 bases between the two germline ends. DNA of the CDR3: TGTGCCAGCAGCATACCTGGGGCCACAGATACGCAGTATTTT. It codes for CASSIPGATDTQYF. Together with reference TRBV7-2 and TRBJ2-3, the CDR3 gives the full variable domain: GAGVSQSPSNKVTEKGKDVELRCDPISGHTALYWYRQSLGQGLEFLIYFQGNSAPDKSGLPSDRFSAERTGGSVSTLTIQRTQQEDSAVYLCASSIPGATDTQYFGPGTRLTVL.

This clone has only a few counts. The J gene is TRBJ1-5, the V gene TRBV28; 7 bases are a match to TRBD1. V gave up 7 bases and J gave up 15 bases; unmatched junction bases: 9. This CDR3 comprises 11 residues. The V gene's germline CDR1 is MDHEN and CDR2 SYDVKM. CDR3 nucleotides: TGTGCCAGCACCGACAGGGAGCCTCTGCATTTT. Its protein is CASTDREPLHF.

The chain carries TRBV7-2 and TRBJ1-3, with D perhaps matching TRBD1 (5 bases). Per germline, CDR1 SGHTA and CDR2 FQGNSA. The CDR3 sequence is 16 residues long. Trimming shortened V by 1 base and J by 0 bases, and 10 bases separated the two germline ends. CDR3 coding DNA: TGTGCCAGCAGCTTAGAGGGGCTGCTCTCTGGAAACACCATATATTTT. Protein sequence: CASSLEGLLSGNTIYF. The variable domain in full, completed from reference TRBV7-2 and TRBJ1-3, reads GAGVSQSPSNKVTEKGKDVELRCDPISGHTALYWYRQSLGQGLEFLIYFQGNSAPDKSGLPSDRFSAERTGGSVSTLTIQRTQQEDSAVYLCASSLEGLLSGNTIYFGEGSWLTVV.

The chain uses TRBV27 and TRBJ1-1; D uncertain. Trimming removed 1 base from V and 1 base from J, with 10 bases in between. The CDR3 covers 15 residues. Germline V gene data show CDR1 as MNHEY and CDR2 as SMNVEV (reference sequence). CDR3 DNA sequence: TGTGCCAGCAGTTTATACGCGGTCCCGAACACTGAAGCTTTCTTT. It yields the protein CASSLYAVPNTEAFF.

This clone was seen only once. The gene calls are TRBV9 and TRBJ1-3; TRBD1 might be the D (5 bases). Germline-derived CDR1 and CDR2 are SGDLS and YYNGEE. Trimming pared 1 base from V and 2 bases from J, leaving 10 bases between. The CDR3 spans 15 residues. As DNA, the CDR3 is TGTGCCAGCAGCGTAACTCAGGGTGCTGGAAACACCATATATTTT. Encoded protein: CASSVTQGAGNTIYF.

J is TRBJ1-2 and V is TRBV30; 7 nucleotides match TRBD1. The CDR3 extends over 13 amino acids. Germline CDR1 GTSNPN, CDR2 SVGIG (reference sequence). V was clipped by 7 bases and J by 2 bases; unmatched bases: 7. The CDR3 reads CASDRDFNYGYTF. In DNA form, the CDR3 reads TGTGCCTCTGACAGGGATTTCAACTATGGCTACACCTTC.

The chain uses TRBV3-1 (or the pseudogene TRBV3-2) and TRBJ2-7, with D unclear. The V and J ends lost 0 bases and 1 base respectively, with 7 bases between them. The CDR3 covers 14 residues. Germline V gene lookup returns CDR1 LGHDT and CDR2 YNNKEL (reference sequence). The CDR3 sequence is CASSQDSLSYEQYF. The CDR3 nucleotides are TGTGCCAGCAGCCAAGACAGTTTGTCCTACGAGCAGTACTTC.

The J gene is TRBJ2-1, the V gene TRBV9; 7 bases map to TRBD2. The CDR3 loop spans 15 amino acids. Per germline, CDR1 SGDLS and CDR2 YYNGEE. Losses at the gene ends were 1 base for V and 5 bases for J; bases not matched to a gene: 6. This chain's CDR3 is CASSVRLAVNNEQFF. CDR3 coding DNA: TGTGCCAGCAGCGTACGGCTAGCGGTTAACAATGAGCAGTTCTTC.

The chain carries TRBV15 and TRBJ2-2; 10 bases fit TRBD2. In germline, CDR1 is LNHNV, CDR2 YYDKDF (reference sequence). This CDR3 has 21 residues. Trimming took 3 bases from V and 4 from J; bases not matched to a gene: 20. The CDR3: CATSSETPRTSGRAGTGELFF. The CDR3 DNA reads TGTGCCACCAGCAGTGAAACCCCAAGGACGAGCGGGAGGGCCGGCACCGGGGAGCTGTTTTTT.

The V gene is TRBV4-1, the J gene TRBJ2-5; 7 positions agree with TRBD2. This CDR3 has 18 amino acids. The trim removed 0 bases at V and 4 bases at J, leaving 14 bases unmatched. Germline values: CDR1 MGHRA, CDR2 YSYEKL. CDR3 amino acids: CASSQDLTLRGMRETQYF. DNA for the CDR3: TGCGCCAGCAGCCAAGATCTTACCTTGCGGGGGATGAGAGAGACCCAGTACTTC.

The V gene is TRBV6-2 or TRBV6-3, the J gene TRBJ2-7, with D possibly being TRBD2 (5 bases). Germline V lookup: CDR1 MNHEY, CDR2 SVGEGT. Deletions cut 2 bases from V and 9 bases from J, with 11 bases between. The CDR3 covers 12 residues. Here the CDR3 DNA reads TGTGCCAGCAGTTACCCCACTGAGGGGCAGTACTTC. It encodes CASSYPTEGQYF.

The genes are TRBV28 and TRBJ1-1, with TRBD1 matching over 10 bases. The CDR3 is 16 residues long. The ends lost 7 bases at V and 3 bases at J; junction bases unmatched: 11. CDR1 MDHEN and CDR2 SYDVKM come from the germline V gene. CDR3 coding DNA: TGTGCCAGCATCTCCATAGGGACAGGGGAGGACACTGAAGCTTTCTTT. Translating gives CASISIGTGEDTEAFF.

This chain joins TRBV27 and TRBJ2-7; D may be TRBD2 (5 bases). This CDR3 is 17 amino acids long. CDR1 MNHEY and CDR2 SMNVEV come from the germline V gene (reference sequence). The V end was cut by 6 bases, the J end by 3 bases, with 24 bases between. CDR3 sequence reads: CASSPDPDSRLLYEQYF. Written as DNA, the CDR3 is TGTGCCAGCAGCCCAGACCCGGACTCACGTCTTCTCTACGAGCAGTACTTC.

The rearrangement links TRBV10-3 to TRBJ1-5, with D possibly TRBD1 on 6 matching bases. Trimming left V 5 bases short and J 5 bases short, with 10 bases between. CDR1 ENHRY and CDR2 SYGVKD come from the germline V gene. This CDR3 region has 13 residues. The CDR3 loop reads CAISTQGDQPQHF. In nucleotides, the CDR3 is TGTGCCATCAGTACACAGGGAGATCAGCCCCAGCATTTT.

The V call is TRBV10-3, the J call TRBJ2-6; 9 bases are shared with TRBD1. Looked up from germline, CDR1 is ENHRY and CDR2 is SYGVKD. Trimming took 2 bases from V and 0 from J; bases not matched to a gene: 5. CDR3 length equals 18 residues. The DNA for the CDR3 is TGTGCCATCAGTGAGAGGACAGGGGTAAACTCTGGGGCCAACGTCCTGACTTTC. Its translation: CAISERTGVNSGANVLTF.

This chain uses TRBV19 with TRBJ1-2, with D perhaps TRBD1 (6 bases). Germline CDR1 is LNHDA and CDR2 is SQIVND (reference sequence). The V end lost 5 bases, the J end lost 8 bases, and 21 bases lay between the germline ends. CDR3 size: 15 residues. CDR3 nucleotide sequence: TGTGCCAGTAGTGCAGAGGGGTCGGACAGTGGGGGCTACACCTTC. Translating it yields CASSAEGSDSGGYTF.

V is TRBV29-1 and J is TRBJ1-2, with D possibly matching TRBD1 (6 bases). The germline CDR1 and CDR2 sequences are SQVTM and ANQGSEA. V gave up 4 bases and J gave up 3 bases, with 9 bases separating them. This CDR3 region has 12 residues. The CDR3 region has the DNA TGCAGCGTTGTAAAGGGGGACTATGGCTACACCTTC. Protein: CSVVKGDYGYTF.

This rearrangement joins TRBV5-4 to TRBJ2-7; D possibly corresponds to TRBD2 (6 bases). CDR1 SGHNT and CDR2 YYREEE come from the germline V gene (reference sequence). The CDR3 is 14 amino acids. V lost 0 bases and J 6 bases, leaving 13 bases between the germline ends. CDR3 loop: CASSLVGTPAEQYF. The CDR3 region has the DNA TGTGCCAGCAGCTTGGTTGGGACTCCCGCCGAGCAGTACTTC.

In DNA form, the CDR3 reads TGCGCCAGCAGCCAAGCGTGGAGGGTGGGGGCTAATGAAAAACTGTTTTTT. This sequence encodes CASSQAWRVGANEKLFF. The J gene is TRBJ1-4, the V gene TRBV4-1; possibly TRBD1 for D (5 bases). Germline values: CDR1 MGHRA, CDR2 YSYEKL. The V end lost 1 base, the J end lost 3 bases, and 15 bases lay between the germline ends. The CDR3 spans 17 residues.